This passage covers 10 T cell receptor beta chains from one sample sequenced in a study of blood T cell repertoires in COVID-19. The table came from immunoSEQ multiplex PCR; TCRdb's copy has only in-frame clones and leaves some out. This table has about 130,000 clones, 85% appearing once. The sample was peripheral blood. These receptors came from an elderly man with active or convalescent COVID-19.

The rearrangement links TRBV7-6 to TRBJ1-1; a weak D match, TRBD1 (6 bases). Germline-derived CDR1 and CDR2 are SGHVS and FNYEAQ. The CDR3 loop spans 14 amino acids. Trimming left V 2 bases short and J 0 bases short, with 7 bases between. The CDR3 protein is CASSLQGMNTEAFF. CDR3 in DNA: TGTGCCAGCAGCTTACAGGGGATGAACACTGAAGCTTTCTTT.

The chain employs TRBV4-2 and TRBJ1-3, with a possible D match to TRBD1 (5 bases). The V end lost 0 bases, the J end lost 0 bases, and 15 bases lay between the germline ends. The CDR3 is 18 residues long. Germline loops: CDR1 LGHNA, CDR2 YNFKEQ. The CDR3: CASSQEGVDSASGNTIYF. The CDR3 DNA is TGTGCCAGCAGCCAAGAAGGAGTTGACAGCGCCTCTGGAAACACCATATATTTT.

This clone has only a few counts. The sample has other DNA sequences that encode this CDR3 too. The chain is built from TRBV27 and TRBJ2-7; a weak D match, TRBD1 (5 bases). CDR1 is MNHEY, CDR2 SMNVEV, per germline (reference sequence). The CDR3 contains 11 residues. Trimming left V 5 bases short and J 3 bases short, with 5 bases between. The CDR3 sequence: CASSQGYEQYF. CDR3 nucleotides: TGTGCCAGCAGTCAGGGCTACGAGCAGTACTTC.

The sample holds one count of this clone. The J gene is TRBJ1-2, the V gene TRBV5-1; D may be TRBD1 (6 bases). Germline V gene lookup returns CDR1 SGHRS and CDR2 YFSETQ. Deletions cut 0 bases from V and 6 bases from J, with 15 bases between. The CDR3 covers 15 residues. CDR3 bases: TGCGCCAGCAGCTTGGAGGCAGGGGTTGTTCATGGCTACACCTTC. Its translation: CASSLEAGVVHGYTF.

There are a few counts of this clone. In DNA form, the CDR3 reads TGTGCCAGTAGTATTTGGACTAGCGGGAGTAGCGAGCAGTACTTC. Residues: CASSIWTSGSSEQYF. V usage is TRBV19 and J usage is TRBJ2-7; 13 nucleotides align to TRBD2. This CDR3 spans 15 amino acids. The germline gives CDR1 LNHDA, CDR2 SQIVND (reference sequence). V dropped 3 bases and J dropped 6; count of bases not matched to a gene: 5.

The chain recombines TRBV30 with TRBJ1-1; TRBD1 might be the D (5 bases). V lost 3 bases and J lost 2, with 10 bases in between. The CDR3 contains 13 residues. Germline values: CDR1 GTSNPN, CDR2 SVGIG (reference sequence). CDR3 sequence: CAWSSDRNTEAFF. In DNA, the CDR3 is TGTGCCTGGAGCTCTGACAGAAACACTGAAGCTTTCTTT.

CDR3 amino acids: CASSSEGGSSTNEKLFF. The CDR3 nucleotides are TGTGCCAGCAGTTCCGAGGGGGGGAGCTCAACTAATGAAAAACTGTTTTTT. The genes are TRBV28 and TRBJ1-4, with a weak D call TRBD1 (6 bases). The CDR3 totals 17 residues. Trimming took 4 bases from V and 0 from J, leaving 15 bases between them. Germline V lookup: CDR1 MDHEN, CDR2 SYDVKM.

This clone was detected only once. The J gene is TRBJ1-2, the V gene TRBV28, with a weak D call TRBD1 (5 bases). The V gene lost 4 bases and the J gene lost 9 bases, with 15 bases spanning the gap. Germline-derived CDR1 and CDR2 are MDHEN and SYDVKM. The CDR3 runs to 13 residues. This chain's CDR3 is CASSSGALPSYTF. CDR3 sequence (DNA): TGTGCCAGCAGTTCTGGGGCCCTCCCCAGCTACACCTTC.

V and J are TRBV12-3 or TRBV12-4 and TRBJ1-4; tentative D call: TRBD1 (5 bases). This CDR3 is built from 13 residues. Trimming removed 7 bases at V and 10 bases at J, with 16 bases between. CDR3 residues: CASKLGEAGKLFF. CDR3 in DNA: TGTGCCAGCAAACTGGGGGAAGCGGGAAAACTGTTTTTT.

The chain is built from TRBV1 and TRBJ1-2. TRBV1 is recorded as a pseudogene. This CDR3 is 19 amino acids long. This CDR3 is CTSSQDRGPTGLRGYGYTF. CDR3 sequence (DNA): TGCACCAGCAGCCAAGATAGGGGTCCAACAGGACTGCGGGGCTATGGCTACACCTTC.